Listed here are 3 T cell receptor beta chains from one sample, sequenced in a study of CD8+ T cells in alopecia areata. TCR sequencing used cDNA made by reverse transcription of extracted RNA. Assay used: immunoSEQ multiplex PCR; TCRdb lists only in-frame clones, some missing. Sampling found roughly 260,000 clones, none seen once. After pooling, cutaneous lymph node cells were sorted with CD4, CD8alpha, NKG2D, NKG2ACE and other markers. Material: CD4+ T cells sorted from a lymph node. These receptors came from a C3H/HeJ mouse with alopecia areata. Mouse strain MHC haplotype: H2-k.

As for this clone: Gene names and germline refer to mouse. The read terminates 4 residues before the CDR3 end, so the remaining end is supplied by the germline J gene. The chain has TRBV17 and TRBJ2-5; 9 bases agree with TRBD2. This CDR3 comprises 14 residues. Germline V gene data show CDR1 as MNHDT and CDR2 as YYDKIL. The chain's CDR3 is CASSSGWGGDTQYF. The sequenced part of the CDR3 DNA is TGTGCTAGCAGTAGTGGCTGGGGGGGGGAC.

This clone was seen a few times. Gene names follow the mouse nomenclature. The CDR3 end falls 4 residues outside the read, so it is completed with the germline J gene. The chain is built from TRBV19 and TRBJ1-1, with 10 bases identical to TRBD1. Looked up from germline, CDR1 is FNHDT and CDR2 is SITEND (reference sequence). The CDR3 covers 14 residues. Partial CDR3 DNA: TGTGCCAGCAGTATACAGGGACAGGGGACA. Its protein is CASSIQGQGT. The whole CDR3 sequence is CASSIQGQGTEVFF.

A note on this clone: Germline and genes: mouse. The CDR3 end is not reached by the read, which stops 4 residues before it; the germline J gene fills it in. Other DNA sequences from this sample encode an identical CDR3 as well. This rearrangement joins TRBV31 to TRBJ2-3; 11 bases fit TRBD2. This CDR3 has 16 residues. Germline CDR1 reads GKSSPN; CDR2 reads SITVG. After removal of 2 bases from V and 0 bases from J, the junction contained 4 bases not matched to a gene. The CDR3 DNA, read in part, is TGTGCCTGGAGTAGCGGACTGGGGGGTAGTGCAGAA. Its protein is CAWSSGLGGSAE. The full CDR3 is CAWSSGLGGSAETLYF.